Shown below are 18 T cell receptor beta chains from a single sample sequenced in a study of regulatory T cells in long-lasting Graves disease. The authors built TCR beta libraries using iRepertoire HTBI primers and Arm-PCR of CDR3 regions. TCRdb called the multiplex PCR reads again in MiXCR, with one record for every CDR3 protein. Of approximately 300,000 distinct CDR3 sequences listed, over 15% were seen once; the top ten hold around 36%. As to time point: newly diagnosed GD, antithyroid drugs for less than 3 months. There was RNA extracted from PBMCs, and the TCR library was made from it. The specimen was peripheral blood mononuclear cells (PBMCs), collected at new diagnosis, from a patient treated with antithyroid drugs. These receptors were obtained from a female donor with Graves disease.

This clonotype was observed many times. The chain uses TRBV10-2 and TRBJ1-3; D uncertain. Between the trimmed V and J ends, which lost 0 bases and 3 bases, there was a span of 9 bases. The CDR3 sequence is 15 residues long. CDR1 and CDR2 (germline): WSHSY, SAAADI. CDR3 sequence (DNA): TGCGCCAGCAGTGAGTCGATGGGTGGTGGAAACACCATATATTTT. Protein product: CASSESMGGGNTIYF.

This clonotype appeared many times. V gene TRBV20-1 combines with J gene TRBJ2-7; D is perhaps TRBD1 (6 bases). Trimming removed 5 bases from V and 3 bases from J, with 17 bases in between. This CDR3 has 14 amino acids. Germline CDR1 is DFQATT and CDR2 is SNEGSKA (reference sequence). The CDR3 here is CSAGTPRTVYEQYF. Written as DNA, the CDR3 is TGCAGTGCTGGAACCCCCCGGACAGTCTACGAGCAGTACTTC.

This clonotype was observed a handful of times. This sequence joins TRBV20-1 and TRBJ2-3; D remains unclear. Germline CDR1 DFQATT, CDR2 SNEGSKA (reference sequence). Trimming took off 1 base at V and 10 bases at J, with 15 bases between the two ends. The CDR3 totals 13 residues. CDR3: CSARVTDPESQYF. The CDR3, as DNA: TGCAGTGCTAGAGTGACCGATCCAGAGTCGCAGTATTTT.

For this clonotype: Its ends do not fully match the called genes, so a read error is possible. This chain uses TRBV13 with TRBJ1-5; 9 bases are a match to TRBD1. The CDR3 spans 15 residues. Germline values: CDR1 PRHDT, CDR2 FYEKMQ (reference sequence). The CDR3 DNA reads TGTGCCAGCGGCTCTACAGGGGGCGGCAATCATCCCCAGCATTTT. Protein product: CASGSTGGGNHPQHF.

This clonotype was counted between two and nine times. The gene calls are TRBV12-3 or TRBV12-4 and TRBJ1-2; unclear D gene. V shed 5 bases and J shed 6 bases, with 13 bases lying between them. This CDR3 is built from 13 residues. CDR3 sequence reads: CASSPDGNHGYTF. Here the CDR3 DNA reads TGTGCCAGCAGTCCGGACGGCAACCATGGCTACACCTTC.

Ten or more counts support this clonotype. The chain links TRBV27 to TRBJ2-6; no reliable D call. The CDR3 is 15 amino acids. V lost 7 bases and J 2 bases, leaving 12 bases between the germline ends. Germline values: CDR1 MNHEY, CDR2 SMNVEV (reference sequence). In DNA, the CDR3 is TGTGCCAGCACCTTACTGGCGACTGGGGCCAACGTCCTGACTTTC. This codes for CASTLLATGANVLTF.

This clonotype was found many times. The rearrangement joins TRBV19 to TRBJ2-2; D is uncertain. The CDR3 is made up of 15 amino acids. The ends were cut back, 3 bases at V and 6 bases at J, with 14 bases in the middle. The germline V gene encodes CDR1 LNHDA and CDR2 SQIVND (reference sequence). CDR3 sequence reads: CASSISRAIPGELFF. The CDR3 DNA reads as TGTGCCAGTAGTATTAGTAGGGCTATCCCCGGGGAGCTGTTTTTT.

For this clonotype: Being one base from a much bigger clone, this may be a read error. The chain uses TRBV15 and TRBJ2-3; 7 bases are shared with TRBD1. The J call may not be correct, given that the DNA end is closer to TRBJ2-5. CDR1 LNHNV and CDR2 YYDKDF come from the germline V gene (reference sequence). The CDR3 consists of 14 residues. The CDR3 region has the DNA TGTGTCACCAGCGAAGGGGGCGCCGGGGAGACCCAGTACTTC. This gives the protein CVTSEGGAGETQYF.

The sample holds many counts of this clonotype. This chain links TRBV20-1 with TRBJ1-4; D is unresolved. CDR3 length: 13 amino acids. Between the trimmed V and J ends, which lost 4 bases and 2 bases, there was a span of 8 bases. Germline V gene lookup returns CDR1 DFQATT and CDR2 SNEGSKA (reference sequence). The CDR3 DNA sequence: TGCAGTGCTACCTGGGAGACTAATGAAAAACTGTTTTTT. Its protein product is CSATWETNEKLFF.

This clonotype occurred many times. The V and J genes are TRBV5-1 and TRBJ2-1; tentative D call: TRBD2 (6 bases). This CDR3 comprises 17 residues. Per the germline V gene, CDR1 is SGHRS and CDR2 is YFSETQ. Trimming removed 3 bases at V and 2 bases at J, with 18 bases between. In DNA, the CDR3 is TGCGCCAGCAGCTACGGGCTAGCGCTACTTGCCTACAATGAGCAGTTCTTC. As protein: CASSYGLALLAYNEQFF.

This clonotype was counted at least ten times. The chain uses TRBV28 and TRBJ2-7; no firm D call. Trimming took off 1 base at V and 2 bases at J, with 21 bases between the two ends. The CDR3 is 18 amino acids. CDR1 and CDR2 (germline): MDHEN, SYDVKM. Here the CDR3 DNA reads TGTGCCAGCAGTTTATTTCCCCCTTCCAAGGAGACTCCCTACGAGCAGTACTTC. This gives the protein CASSLFPPSKETPYEQYF.

The chain is built from TRBV5-4 and TRBJ2-2, with 11 bases matching TRBD2. The CDR3 is 16 residues long. The V gene end was trimmed by 2 bases and the J gene end by 7 bases; junction bases not matched to a gene: 7. Germline V gene lookup returns CDR1 SGHNT and CDR2 YYREEE (reference sequence). In DNA form, the CDR3 reads TGTGCCAGCAGCTTTTTACTAGCGGGAGCCGGCGGGGAGCTGTTTTTT. The encoded protein is CASSFLLAGAGGELFF.

On this clonotype itself: A far larger clone is just one base off, so this is likely a read error. It is likely a read error, because the conserved phenylalanine at the end of the CDR3 is missing. The chain carries TRBV2 and TRBJ2-5, with TRBD2 matching over 7 bases. The DNA end is more similar to TRBJ2-1, so the J call may be wrong. CDR1 is SNHLY and CDR2 is FYNNEI in the germline V gene. This CDR3 comprises 15 residues. The CDR3 nucleotides are TGTGCCAGCAGTGTTCCCAGCGGGGTACACAATGAGCAGTTCCTC. Translation: CASSVPSGVHNEQFL.

A remark on this clonotype: This may be a read error, as it is one base from a much larger clone. The chain joins TRBV12-3 or TRBV12-4 to TRBJ2-1; 10 nucleotides line up with TRBD1. The length of the CDR3 is 15 residues. As DNA, the CDR3 is TGTTCCAGCAGCTCCAGACAGGGGGCGTGGAATGAGCAGTTCTTC. It encodes CSSSSRQGAWNEQFF.

This clonotype came up many times. The V call is TRBV27, the J call TRBJ1-2; maybe TRBD1 (5 bases). CDR3 size: 13 residues. The germline V gene has CDR1 MNHEY and CDR2 SMNVEV (reference sequence). V was pared by 7 bases and J by 5 bases, with 14 bases between. CDR3 residues: CASTHGWGYGYTF. CDR3 sequence (DNA): TGTGCCAGCACCCATGGATGGGGGTATGGCTACACCTTC.

This clonotype came up many times. This sequence joins TRBV7-2 and TRBJ1-2, with no clear D. Looked up from germline, CDR1 is SGHTA and CDR2 is FQGNSA. V lost 5 bases, J lost 4 bases, and 17 bases lay in between. This CDR3 contains 15 residues. The CDR3 region is CASSHQDGLGYGYTF. The CDR3 DNA reads as TGTGCCAGCAGCCATCAGGACGGGCTTGGCTATGGCTACACCTTC.

At least ten counts were recorded for this clonotype. This chain joins TRBV28 and TRBJ1-6; tentative D call: TRBD1 (5 bases). Germline CDR1 reads MDHEN; CDR2 reads SYDVKM. The CDR3 is 14 residues long. V lost 1 base to trimming and J lost 7 bases, with 8 bases between them. CDR3 in amino acids: CASSLYRNNSPLHF. The CDR3 nucleotides read TGTGCCAGCAGTTTATACAGGAACAATTCACCCCTCCACTTT. The variable domain in full, with the rest retrieved from reference TRBV28 and TRBJ1-6, is DVKVTQSSRYLVKRTGEKVFLECVQDMDHENMFWYRQDPGLGLRLIYFSYDVKMKEKGDIPEGYSVSREKKERFSLILESASTNQTSMYLCASSLYRNNSPLHFGNGTRLTVT.

A word on this clonotype: A clone one base away is much larger, so this may be a read error. V is TRBV5-1 and J is TRBJ2-1; D call uncertain. Germline V lookup: CDR1 SGHRS, CDR2 YFSETQ. This CDR3 spans 13 amino acids. The CDR3 protein is CASSFTTDNEKFF. The CDR3 DNA reads TGCGCCAGCAGCTTTACGACCGACAATGAGAAGTTCTTC.